These T cell receptor beta chains were read from a single sample in a study of T cell repertoires in cytomegalovirus infection. TCRdb independently ran MiXCR on the reads; one entry per CDR3 protein. The sample carries approximately 500,000 distinct CDR3 sequences, 26% recorded once. Sequenced sample: PBMCs. These receptors were collected from a human donor in good health (CMV status not recorded). Some clones in this sample may be carry-over from other donors' samples. The CDR3 runs from the conserved cysteine through the conserved F or W. D genes are given only for firm matches. Size tells how often a clone was seen (once, few, many) or the class of an expanded clone, and some rows leave it out.

V gene,J gene,D gene,clone size,CDR3 DNA,CDR3 protein
TRBV7-6,TRBJ2-5,NA,NA,TGTGCCAGCAGCTTCCCCGCCTGGGGAGATGGGGATGAACAAGAGACCCAGTACTTC,CASSFPAWGDGDEQETQYF
TRBV6-6,TRBJ1-1,NA,NA,TGTGCCAGCAGTTACCAGGGGCAAGCTTTCTTT,CASSYQGQAFF
TRBV7-2,TRBJ2-5,NA,many,TGTGCCAGCAGCTTACTTAGAGAGACCCAGTACTTC,CASSLLRETQYF
TRBV7-8,TRBJ1-5,NA,many,TGTGCCAGCAGCTTAGTAGCTCTCGGCGGCAATCAGCCCCAGCATTTT,CASSLVALGGNQPQHF
TRBV9,TRBJ2-1,NA,NA,TGTGCCAGCAGCGTGGTACCCGCCTCCTACAATGAGCAGTTCTTC,CASSVVPASYNEQFF
TRBV30,TRBJ1-5,NA,NA,TGTGCCTGGAGTGGGTCTGTCAAGCAGCCCCAGCATTTT,CAWSGSVKQPQHF
TRBV7-9,TRBJ2-6,TRBD1,many,TGTGCCAGCAGCTTCGACAGGGGGCTATATGGGGCCAACGTCCTGACTTTC,CASSFDRGLYGANVLTF
TRBV20-1,TRBJ1-1,NA,NA,TGCAGTGCCATCGAGGCTCACACTGAAGCTTTCTTT,CSAIEAHTEAFF
TRBV4-2,TRBJ2-1,NA,NA,TGTGCAAGCAGCCAAGATCACGGGAAAGGGTACAATGAGCAGTTCTTC,CASSQDHGKGYNEQFF
TRBV7-6,TRBJ2-5,NA,many,TGTGCCAGCAGCCTTAACGCCTACGGGGAAGAGACCCAGTACTTC,CASSLNAYGEETQYF
TRBV7-2,TRBJ2-2,TRBD2,many,TGTGCCAGCAGCTTAGTGTCTACTAGCGGAACGAACACCGGGGAGCTGTTTTTT,CASSLVSTSGTNTGELFF
TRBV19,TRBJ1-4,TRBD1,NA,TGTGCCAGTAGTAGAGGGACAGGGGGCGGTGAAAAACTGTTTTTT,CASSRGTGGGEKLFF
TRBV12-3/TRBV12-4,TRBJ1-1,NA,many,TGTGCCAGCAGTTCCTCTGCGGGGATAGAAGCTTTCTTT,CASSSSAGIEAFF
TRBV20-1,TRBJ2-1,TRBD2,NA,TGCAGTGCTAGGGCACTAGCGGAGTCCTACAATGAGCAGTTCTTC,CSARALAESYNEQFF
TRBV6-1,TRBJ2-3,NA,NA,TGTGCCAGCACCCAAAACCCGACCTACCCGGGAGATACGCAGTATTTT,CASTQNPTYPGDTQYF
TRBV6-1,TRBJ2-3,NA,NA,TGTGCCAGCAGCAGCCTGGTGGGTGAAACGCAGTATTTT,CASSSLVGETQYF
TRBV6-1,TRBJ2-1,TRBD2,many,TGTGCCAGCAGACGAGGGACTAGCAGTTACAATGAGCAGTTCTTC,CASRRGTSSYNEQFF
TRBV19,TRBJ2-3,TRBD2,few,TGTGCCAGTAGACTAAGCGGGAAGGTAACAGATACGCAGTATTTT,CASRLSGKVTDTQYF
TRBV12-3/TRBV12-4,TRBJ2-3,NA,few,TGTGCCAGCAGTTCCGCTGGGGTGGATACGCAGTATTTT,CASSSAGVDTQYF
TRBV27,TRBJ2-1,TRBD2,few,TGTGCCAGCAGTTTATCGAGCCAGCGGGAGTGGAATGAGCAGTTCTTC,CASSLSSQREWNEQFF
TRBV7-9,TRBJ2-1,NA,many,TGTGCCAGCAGCTTAGTGGGAAATGAGCAGTTCTTC,CASSLVGNEQFF
TRBV7-2,TRBJ1-2,NA,few,TGTGCCAGCAGCTCGAGGGGGGGATGGGATGGCTACACCTTC,CASSSRGGWDGYTF
TRBV12-3/TRBV12-4,TRBJ1-5,NA,many,TGTGCCAGCAGTCCCGCCCGGGGAACTAATAGCAATCAGCCCCAGCATTTT,CASSPARGTNSNQPQHF
TRBV11-3,TRBJ2-1,NA,NA,TGTGCCAGCAGTCATGACGGGTTGCCGACGGGTGAGCAGTTCTTC,CASSHDGLPTGEQFF
TRBV12-3/TRBV12-4,TRBJ1-4,NA,few,TGTGCCAGCAGCCGAAGAGGCGAATTGGGTGAAAAACTGTTTTTT,CASSRRGELGEKLFF
TRBV7-6,TRBJ2-1,TRBD2,many,TGTGCCAGCAGATTAGCGGGGGAGCAGTTCTTC,CASRLAGEQFF
TRBV28,TRBJ1-3,NA,NA,TGTGCCAGCAGTTTCCAGGTGATCTCTGGAAACACCATATATTTT,CASSFQVISGNTIYF
TRBV19,TRBJ2-5,NA,NA,TGTGCCAGTAGTAAGCGAGACCCTGTACAAGAGACCCAGTACTTC,CASSKRDPVQETQYF
TRBV11-2,TRBJ2-5,TRBD1,NA,TGTGCCAGCAGCTCCCCTTCGACAGGGGGCATGGAGACCCAGTACTTC,CASSSPSTGGMETQYF
TRBV20-1,TRBJ2-1,NA,few,TGCAGTGCTAGAGTCGGGACCGCAAATGAGCAGTTCTTC,CSARVGTANEQFF
TRBV12-3/TRBV12-4,TRBJ2-2,NA,few,TGTGCCAGCAGTTTAGCGGTTCAGGGTGAGCTGTTTTTT,CASSLAVQGELFF
TRBV12-5,TRBJ2-3,NA,NA,TGTGCTAGTGGTTTGGGCCACGGTAGCACAGATACGCAGTATTTT,CASGLGHGSTDTQYF
TRBV15,TRBJ1-2,NA,NA,TGTGCCACCAGCAGACCGGGACTCGGACACGGCTACACCTTC,CATSRPGLGHGYTF
TRBV28,TRBJ2-4,NA,NA,TGTGCCAGCAGTTTTGCGGGAAAAAACATTCAGTACTTC,CASSFAGKNIQYF
TRBV7-8,TRBJ2-1,NA,many,TGTGCCACACTCCCGGGCAGCTCCTACAATGAGCAGTTCTTC,CATLPGSSYNEQFF
TRBV9,TRBJ1-2,NA,NA,TGTGCCAGCAGCGTAGGGGCAGGGCTCCGCCATTATGGCTACACCTTC,CASSVGAGLRHYGYTF
TRBV25-1,TRBJ2-1,NA,NA,TGTGCCAGCAGTGAATATCGAAACGGGATGAACAATGAGCAGTTCTTC,CASSEYRNGMNNEQFF
TRBV7-9,TRBJ2-3,NA,once,TGTGCCACCACCTCCCGGGACACAGATACGCAGTATTTT,CATTSRDTDTQYF
TRBV28,TRBJ1-5,NA,NA,TGTGCCAGCAGTTTGGTGTCGGTCGGGCAGCCCCAGCATTTT,CASSLVSVGQPQHF
TRBV11-2,TRBJ1-1,NA,few,TGTGCCAGCAGCCCTAGCCCGACAGGCGCGGCAGCTTTCTTT,CASSPSPTGAAAFF